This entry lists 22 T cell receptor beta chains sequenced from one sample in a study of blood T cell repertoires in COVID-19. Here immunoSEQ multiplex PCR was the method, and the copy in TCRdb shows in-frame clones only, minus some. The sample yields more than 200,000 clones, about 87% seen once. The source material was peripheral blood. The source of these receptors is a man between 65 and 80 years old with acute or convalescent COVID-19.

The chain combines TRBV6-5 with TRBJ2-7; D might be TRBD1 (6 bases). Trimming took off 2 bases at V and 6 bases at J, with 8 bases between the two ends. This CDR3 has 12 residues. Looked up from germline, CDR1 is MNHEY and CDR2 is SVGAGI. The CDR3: CASSYPRGEQYF. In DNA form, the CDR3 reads TGTGCCAGCAGTTACCCCAGGGGCGAGCAGTACTTC.

This chain's CDR3 is CASGGRATGPNVLTF. DNA for the CDR3: TGTGCCAGCGGGGGTCGGGCGACAGGCCCCAACGTCCTGACTTTC. This chain uses TRBV6-5 with TRBJ2-6, with D possibly being TRBD1 (6 bases). There are 15 residues in the CDR3. Looked up from germline, CDR1 is MNHEY and CDR2 is SVGAGI. Trimming cost V 8 bases and J 8 bases, with 19 bases left between them.

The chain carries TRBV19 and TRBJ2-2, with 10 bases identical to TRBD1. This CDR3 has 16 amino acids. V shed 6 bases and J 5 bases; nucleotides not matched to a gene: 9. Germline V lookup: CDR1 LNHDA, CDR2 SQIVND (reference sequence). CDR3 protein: CASRYRQGASTGELFF. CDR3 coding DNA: TGTGCCAGTAGATATAGACAGGGGGCAAGTACCGGGGAGCTGTTTTTT.

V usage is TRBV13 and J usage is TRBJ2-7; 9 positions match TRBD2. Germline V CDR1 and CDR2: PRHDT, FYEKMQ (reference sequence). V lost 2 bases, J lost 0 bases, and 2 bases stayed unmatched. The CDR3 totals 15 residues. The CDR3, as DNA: TGTGCCAGCAGCTTAAGACTAGCGGCCTCCTACGAGCAGTACTTC. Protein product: CASSLRLAASYEQYF.

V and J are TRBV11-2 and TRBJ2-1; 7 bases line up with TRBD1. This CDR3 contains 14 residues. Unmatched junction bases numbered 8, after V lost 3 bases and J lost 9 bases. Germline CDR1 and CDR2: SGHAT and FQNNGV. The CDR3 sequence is CASSFRRGIAEQFF. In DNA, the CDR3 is TGTGCCAGCAGCTTCCGCAGGGGGATAGCTGAGCAGTTCTTC.

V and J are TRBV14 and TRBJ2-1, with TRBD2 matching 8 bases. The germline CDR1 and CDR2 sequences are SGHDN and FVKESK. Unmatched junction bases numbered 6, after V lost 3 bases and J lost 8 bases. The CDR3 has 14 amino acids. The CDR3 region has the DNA TGTGCCAGCAGCCAGCCGGGGGGGGGCGATGAGCAGTTCTTC. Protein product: CASSQPGGGDEQFF.

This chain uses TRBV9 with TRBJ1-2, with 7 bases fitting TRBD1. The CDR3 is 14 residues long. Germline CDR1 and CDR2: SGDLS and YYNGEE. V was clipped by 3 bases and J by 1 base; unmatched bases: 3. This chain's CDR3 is CASSEQGNNYGYTF. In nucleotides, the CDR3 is TGTGCCAGCAGCGAACAGGGGAATAACTATGGCTACACCTTC.

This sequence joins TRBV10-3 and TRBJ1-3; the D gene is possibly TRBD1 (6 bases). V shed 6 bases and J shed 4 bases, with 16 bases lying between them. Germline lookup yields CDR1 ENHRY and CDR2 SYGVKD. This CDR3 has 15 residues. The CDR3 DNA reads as TGTGCCATCAGCTCGACAGGTATGCCCGGAAACACCATATATTTT. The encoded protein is CAISSTGMPGNTIYF.

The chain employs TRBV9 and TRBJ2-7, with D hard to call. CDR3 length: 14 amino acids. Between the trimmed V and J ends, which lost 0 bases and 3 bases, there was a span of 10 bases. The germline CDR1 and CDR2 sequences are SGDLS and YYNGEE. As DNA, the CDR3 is TGTGCCAGCAGCGTAGGAGTAGTTGGCTACGAGCAGTACTTC. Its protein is CASSVGVVGYEQYF.

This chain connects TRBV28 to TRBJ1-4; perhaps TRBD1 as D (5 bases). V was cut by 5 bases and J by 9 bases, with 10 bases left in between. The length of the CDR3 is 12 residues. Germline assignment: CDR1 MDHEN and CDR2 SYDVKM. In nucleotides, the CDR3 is TGTGCCAGCAGTCTAGGGGCCCAAAAACTGTTTTTT. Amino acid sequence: CASSLGAQKLFF.

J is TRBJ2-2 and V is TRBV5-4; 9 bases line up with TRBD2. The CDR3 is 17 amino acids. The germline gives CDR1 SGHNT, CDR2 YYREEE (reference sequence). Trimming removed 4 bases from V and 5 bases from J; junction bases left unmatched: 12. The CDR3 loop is CASSNPLAREGTGELFF. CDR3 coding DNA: TGTGCCAGCAGCAACCCACTAGCGCGGGAGGGTACCGGGGAGCTGTTTTTT.

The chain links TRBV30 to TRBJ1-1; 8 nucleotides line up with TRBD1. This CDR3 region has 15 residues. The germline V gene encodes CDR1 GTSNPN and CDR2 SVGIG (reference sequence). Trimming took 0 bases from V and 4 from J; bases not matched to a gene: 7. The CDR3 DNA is TGTGCCTGGAGTGTACGAGGACAGGGAGTCACTGAAGCTTTCTTT. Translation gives CAWSVRGQGVTEAFF.

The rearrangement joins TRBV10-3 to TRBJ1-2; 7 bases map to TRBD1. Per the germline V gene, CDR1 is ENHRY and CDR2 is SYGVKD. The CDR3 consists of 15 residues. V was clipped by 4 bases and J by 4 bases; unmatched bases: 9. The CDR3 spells CAISGTGQQLYGYTF. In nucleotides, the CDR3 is TGTGCCATCAGTGGAACGGGACAGCAGCTCTATGGCTACACCTTC.

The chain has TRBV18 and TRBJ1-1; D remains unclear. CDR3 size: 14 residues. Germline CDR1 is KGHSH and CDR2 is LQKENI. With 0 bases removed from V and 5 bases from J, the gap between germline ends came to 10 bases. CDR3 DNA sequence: TGTGCCAGCTCACCACCGGCGAGGAGGACTGAAGCTTTCTTT. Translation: CASSPPARRTEAFF.

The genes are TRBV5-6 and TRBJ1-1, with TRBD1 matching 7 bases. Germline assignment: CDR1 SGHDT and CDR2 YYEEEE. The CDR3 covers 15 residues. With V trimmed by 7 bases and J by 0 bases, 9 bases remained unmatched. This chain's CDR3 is CASRLMTGMNTEAFF. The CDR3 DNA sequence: TGTGCCAGCCGGCTAATGACAGGGATGAACACTGAAGCTTTCTTT.

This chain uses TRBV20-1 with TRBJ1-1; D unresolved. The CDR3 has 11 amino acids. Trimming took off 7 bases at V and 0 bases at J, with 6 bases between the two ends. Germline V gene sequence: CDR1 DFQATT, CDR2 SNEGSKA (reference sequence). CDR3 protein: CSGQMNTEAFF. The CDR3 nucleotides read TGCAGTGGTCAGATGAACACTGAAGCTTTCTTT.

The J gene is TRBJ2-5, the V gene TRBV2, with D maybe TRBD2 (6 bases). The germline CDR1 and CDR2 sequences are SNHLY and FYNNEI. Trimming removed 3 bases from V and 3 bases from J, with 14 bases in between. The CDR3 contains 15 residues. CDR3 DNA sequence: TGTGCCAGCAGTGATGTCTGGGGCGGGAAAGAGACCCAGTACTTC. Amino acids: CASSDVWGGKETQYF.

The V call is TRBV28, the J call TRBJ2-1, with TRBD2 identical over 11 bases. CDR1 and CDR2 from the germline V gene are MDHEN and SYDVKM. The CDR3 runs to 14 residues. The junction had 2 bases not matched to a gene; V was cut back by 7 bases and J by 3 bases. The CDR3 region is CASKLAGVYNEQFF. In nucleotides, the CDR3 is TGTGCCAGCAAACTAGCGGGAGTCTACAATGAGCAGTTCTTC.

The DNA of the CDR3 is TGTGCCAGCAGTTTTCACAGGGCCTACGAGCAGTACTTC. Translating gives CASSFHRAYEQYF. The chain uses TRBV27 and TRBJ2-7; D may be TRBD1 (6 bases). The CDR3 is 13 amino acids. Trimming removed 3 bases from V and 2 bases from J, with 8 bases in between. CDR1 and CDR2 (germline): MNHEY, SMNVEV (reference sequence).

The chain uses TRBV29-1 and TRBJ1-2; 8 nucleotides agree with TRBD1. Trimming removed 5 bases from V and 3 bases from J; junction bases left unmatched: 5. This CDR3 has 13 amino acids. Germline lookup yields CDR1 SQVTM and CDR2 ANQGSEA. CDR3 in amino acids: CSVSSGGDYGYTF. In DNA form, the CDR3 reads TGCAGCGTTTCTTCAGGGGGCGACTATGGCTACACCTTC.

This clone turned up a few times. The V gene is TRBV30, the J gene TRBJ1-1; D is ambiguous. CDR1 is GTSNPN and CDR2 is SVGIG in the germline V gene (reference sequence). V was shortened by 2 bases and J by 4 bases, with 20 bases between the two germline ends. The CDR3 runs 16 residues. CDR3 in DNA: TGTGCCTGGAGTCCGGGTCACAAAAGGCGGCTCACTGAAGCTTTCTTT. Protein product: CAWSPGHKRRLTEAFF.

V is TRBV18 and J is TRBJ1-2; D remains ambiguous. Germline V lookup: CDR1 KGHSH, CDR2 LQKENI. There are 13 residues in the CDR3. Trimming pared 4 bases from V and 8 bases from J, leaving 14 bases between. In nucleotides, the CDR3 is TGTGCCAGCTCACTTGACATTAAAGGAGGCTACACCTTC. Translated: CASSLDIKGGYTF.